This T cell receptor (beta chain) stems from a study of OX40 agonist ivuxolimab in advanced cancers. Whole-study findings and limits: Doses of 0.1 to 3.0 mg/kg were accompanied by clonal expansion of CD4+ and CD8+ blood T cells by week 6. Patients with a partial response at 0.1-3.0 mg/kg had among the lowest clonal expansion. The average count of expanded clones was higher among CD8+ T cells than among CD4+.

V was clipped by 4 bases and J by 0 bases, with 18 bases between them. CDR1 KGHSH and CDR2 LQKENI come from the germline V gene. The CDR3 has 17 residues. Data came from immunoSEQ multiplex PCR; TCRdb stores just in-frame clones and leaves some out. The profile covers fewer than 35,000 clones, with about nine tenths appearing a single time and 8.5% to 9.5% taken by the ten largest. Of note for this clone: The antigen is not known.

Specimen: CD4+ or CD8+ T cells sorted from blood, collected in a trial of the OX40 agonist ivuxolimab. V and J are TRBV18 and TRBJ1-1, with no clear D. The clonotype comes from an adult with an advanced solid tumor such as melanoma, head and neck, liver or kidney cancer. CDR3 nucleotides: TGTGCCAGCTCACGAACCGGGTCGAACTCCCTGAACACTGAAGCTTTCTTT. Amino acids: CASSRTGSNSLNTEAFF.